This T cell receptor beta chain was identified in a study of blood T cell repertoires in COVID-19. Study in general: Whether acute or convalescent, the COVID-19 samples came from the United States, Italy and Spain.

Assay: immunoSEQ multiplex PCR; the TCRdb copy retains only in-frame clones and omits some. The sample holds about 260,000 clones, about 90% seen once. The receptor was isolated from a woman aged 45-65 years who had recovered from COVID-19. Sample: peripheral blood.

The CDR3 here is CASGTGGRDYGYTF. The CDR3 DNA reads TGTGCCAGCGGGACAGGGGGCCGTGACTATGGCTACACCTTC. The rearrangement links TRBV28 to TRBJ1-2; 12 nucleotides align to TRBD1. The CDR3 runs 14 residues. Losses at the gene ends were 8 bases for V and 3 bases for J; bases not matched to a gene: 4. Germline V lookup: CDR1 MDHEN, CDR2 SYDVKM.